This T cell receptor beta chain appears in the sequencing data of a study of cytomegalovirus exposure and HLA in healthy donors. Overall study findings and caveats: For TCR beta chains, V- and J-gene trimming was later linked to a missense DCLRE1C variant.

This clone has a single count. Its antigen is unidentified. A multiplex PCR was run with 60 Vbeta primers and 13 Jbeta primers. Clones were read by immunoSEQ multiplex PCR, and TCRdb kept only the in-frame ones, dropping some. The data show hundreds of thousands of clones, 76% seen once. The trim removed 4 bases at V and 8 bases at J, leaving 14 bases unmatched. Germline V gene data show CDR1 as LNHDA and CDR2 as SQIVND (reference sequence). This CDR3 has 16 amino acids. J is TRBJ2-1 and V is TRBV19, with 7 bases fitting TRBD2. Sequences were obtained from PBMCs. The receptor comes from a man between 18 and 29 years old in good health and CMV-seronegative. CDR3 nucleotide sequence: TGTGCCAGTAGTACCGTTTTCGGGGGGAGAGTCGATGAGCAGTTCTTC. Amino acids: CASSTVFGGRVDEQFF.